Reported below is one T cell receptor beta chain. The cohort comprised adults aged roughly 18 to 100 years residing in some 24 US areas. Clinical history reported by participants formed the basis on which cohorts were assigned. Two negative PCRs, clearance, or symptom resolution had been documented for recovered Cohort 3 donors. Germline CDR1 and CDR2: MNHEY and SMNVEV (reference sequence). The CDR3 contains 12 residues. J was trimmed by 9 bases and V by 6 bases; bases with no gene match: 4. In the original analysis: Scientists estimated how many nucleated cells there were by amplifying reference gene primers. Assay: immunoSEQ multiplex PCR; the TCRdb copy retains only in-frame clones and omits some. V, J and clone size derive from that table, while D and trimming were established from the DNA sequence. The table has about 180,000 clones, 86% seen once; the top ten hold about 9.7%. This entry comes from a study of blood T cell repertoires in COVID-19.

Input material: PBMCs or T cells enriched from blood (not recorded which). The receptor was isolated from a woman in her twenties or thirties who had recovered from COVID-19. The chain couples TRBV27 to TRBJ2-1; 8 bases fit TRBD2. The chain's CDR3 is CASSLAGSEQFF. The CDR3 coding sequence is TGTGCCAGCAGCTTAGCGGGATCTGAGCAGTTCTTC.